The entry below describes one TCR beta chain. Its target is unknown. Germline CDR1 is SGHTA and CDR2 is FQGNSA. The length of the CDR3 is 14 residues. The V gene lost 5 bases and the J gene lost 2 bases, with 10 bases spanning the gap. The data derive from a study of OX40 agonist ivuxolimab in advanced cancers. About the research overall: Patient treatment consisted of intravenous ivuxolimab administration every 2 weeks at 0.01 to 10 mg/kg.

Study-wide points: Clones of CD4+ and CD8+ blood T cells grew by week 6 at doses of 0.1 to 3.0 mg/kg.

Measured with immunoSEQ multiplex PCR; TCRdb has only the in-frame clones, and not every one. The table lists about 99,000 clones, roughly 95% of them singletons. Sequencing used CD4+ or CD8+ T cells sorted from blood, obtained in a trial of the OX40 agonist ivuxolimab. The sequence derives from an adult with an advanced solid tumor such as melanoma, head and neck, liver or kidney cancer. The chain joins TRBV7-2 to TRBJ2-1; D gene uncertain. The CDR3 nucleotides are TGTGCCAGCAGCCGCGAAGCTGCCTACAATGAGCAGTTCTTC. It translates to CASSREAAYNEQFF.